Listed below are T cell receptor beta chains from one sample, sequenced in a study of blood T cell repertoires in COVID-19. The method was immunoSEQ multiplex PCR; TCRdb's version includes in-frame clones alone and lacks a portion of them. In the table there are about 290,000 clones, approximately 80% of which are singletons. The sequencing sample was made of peripheral blood. Receptor source: a woman in her forties or fifties with active or convalescent COVID-19. The CDR3 runs from the conserved cysteine through the conserved F or W. A D gene is named only where the DNA matches it firmly. Clone size is stated in some rows and not others, as once, few, many or a class when expanded.

V gene	J gene	D gene	clone size	CDR3 length	CDR3 DNA	CDR3 protein
TRBV5-8	TRBJ2-7	.	.	14	TGTGCCAGCAGTTATCCCGGGGGGCTCGGGGAGCAGTACTTC	CASSYPGGLGEQYF
TRBV29-1	TRBJ1-2	.	.	14	TGCAGCGTTGCGTTTGGGGGGAGCTCTTATGGCTACACCTTC	CSVAFGGSSYGYTF
TRBV7-2	TRBJ2-6	TRBD1	.	15	TGTGCCAGCAGCTTCGACAGGGCTGGGGCCAACGTCCTGACTTTC	CASSFDRAGANVLTF
TRBV9	TRBJ2-7	TRBD1	.	14	TGTCCCAGCAGCACACGACAGGGGGTTGGCGAGCAGTACTTC	CPSSTRQGVGEQYF
TRBV7-2	TRBJ2-7	.	.	14	TGTGCCAGCAGCTTCACCCCCGGGGCCTACGAGCAGTACTTC	CASSFTPGAYEQYF
TRBV7-9	TRBJ2-7	.	.	14	TGTGCCAGCAGCCAGACGACAGTTCCCTACGAGCAGTACTTC	CASSQTTVPYEQYF
TRBV2	TRBJ2-1	.	.	12	TGTGCCAGCAGCGATCAGGACAGTTCTCAGTTCTTC	CASSDQDSSQFF
TRBV19	TRBJ1-2	TRBD1	.	14	TGTGCCAGTAGTATCCCTCGGACAGGGGTTGGCTACACCTTC	CASSIPRTGVGYTF
TRBV7-2	TRBJ1-1	TRBD1	.	13	TGTGCCAGCAGCTTAAACTCAGGGGGTGAAGCTTTCTTT	CASSLNSGGEAFF
TRBV19	TRBJ2-7	TRBD2	.	15	TGTGCCAGTAGTATTTCCAGCGGGGCCGGCTACGAGCAGTACTTC	CASSISSGAGYEQYF
TRBV5-1	TRBJ2-1	TRBD1	few	15	TGCGCCAGCAGCTTATCGGGACAGGGGGAAAATGAGCAGTTCTTC	CASSLSGQGENEQFF
TRBV2	TRBJ2-1	TRBD2	.	17	TGTGCCAGCAGTGAGGGGGCGGGAGGGCCAGCGGTGAATGAGCAGTTCTTC	CASSEGAGGPAVNEQFF
TRBV7-9	TRBJ2-5	.	.	14	TGTGCCAGCAGCCGGCGGGACCTGTGGGAGACCCAGTACTTC	CASSRRDLWETQYF
TRBV10-3	TRBJ1-2	TRBD1	.	13	TGTGCCGCCGCCGACAGGGATAACTATGGCTACACCTTC	CAAADRDNYGYTF
TRBV10-3	TRBJ1-3	.	once	14	TGTGCCATCAGTTCAGGGGTTAAGGGAAACACCATATATTTT	CAISSGVKGNTIYF
TRBV7-9	TRBJ2-7	TRBD1	.	16	TGTGCCAGCAGCCGGGGGACAGGGGGTAACAGGGGCGAGCAGTACTTC	CASSRGTGGNRGEQYF
TRBV5-1	TRBJ1-3	TRBD1	.	17	TGCGCCAGCAGCTCTAATCAGGGGGTGAGCTCTGGAAACACCATATATTTT	CASSSNQGVSSGNTIYF
TRBV23-1	TRBJ2-1	TRBD2	.	17	TGCGCCAGCAGTCATTCCAGCGGGAGGGCGTCCTACAATGAGCAGTTCTTC	CASSHSSGRASYNEQFF
TRBV9	TRBJ2-6	.	.	18	TGTGCCAGCAGCTCCCAAGCGGGCAGGGGGGTTAGGGCCAACGTCCTGACTTTC	CASSSQAGRGVRANVLTF
TRBV7-2	TRBJ2-2	TRBD2	.	17	TGTGCCAGCAGCTTAATACTAGCGGGAGGGGGGACCGGGGAGCTGTTTTTT	CASSLILAGGGTGELFF
TRBV5-1	TRBJ1-1	.	.	15	TGCGCCAGCAGCTTGGACAGGATCAAGGACACTGAAGCTTTCTTT	CASSLDRIKDTEAFF
TRBV7-9	TRBJ1-1	TRBD1	once	15	TGTGCCAGCAGCCTTATCTCAGGGGGCGCCACTGAAGCTTTCTTT	CASSLISGGATEAFF
TRBV6-5	TRBJ1-1	.	few	11	TGTGCCAGCAGGACAGGATCTGAAGCTTTCTTT	CASRTGSEAFF
TRBV19	TRBJ2-2	TRBD2	.	14	TGTGCCAGTAGGGGACTAGCGGATACCGGGGAGCTGTTTTTT	CASRGLADTGELFF
TRBV21-1	TRBJ1-1	.	.	14	TGTGCCAGCAGCAAAAGCAGGGGTGGGGCTGAAGCTTTCTTT	CASSKSRGGAEAFF
TRBV3-1/TRBV3-2	TRBJ2-7	TRBD1	.	17	TGTGCCAGCAGCCAAGACGGGTGGACAGGTGGACCCTACGAGCAGTACTTC	CASSQDGWTGGPYEQYF
TRBV3-1/TRBV3-2	TRBJ2-7	.	.	15	TGTGCCAGCAGTCGTTATGGCGGGTCAGGCTACGAGCAGTACTTC	CASSRYGGSGYEQYF
TRBV3-1/TRBV3-2	TRBJ2-1	.	.	17	TGTGCCAGCAGCCCTTATTCTCGAGGGAGTTCCTACAATGAGCAGTTCTTC	CASSPYSRGSSYNEQFF
TRBV7-6	TRBJ2-2	.	.	14	TGTGCCAGCAGCCTGGAGGGGCACACCGGGGAGCTGTTTTTT	CASSLEGHTGELFF
TRBV2	TRBJ1-2	TRBD1	few	14	TGTGCCAGCAGTCCCCCTTCGGGACAGGGGGCTTGCACCTTC	CASSPPSGQGACTF
TRBV7-9	TRBJ2-1	.	once	14	TGTGCCAGCAGCTTAGCGGGAGTACACAATGAGCAGTTCTTC	CASSLAGVHNEQFF
TRBV11-2	TRBJ1-2	TRBD1	.	13	TGTGCCAGCAGCCTAGGACAGGGGGATGGCTACACCTTC	CASSLGQGDGYTF
TRBV5-1	TRBJ2-3	TRBD1	.	15	TGCGCCAGCAGGCCGGGGACAGGGAGCACAGATACGCAGTATTTT	CASRPGTGSTDTQYF
TRBV20-1	TRBJ2-2	.	.	11	TGCAGTGCAACTAGGACCGGGGAGCTGTTTTTT	CSATRTGELFF
TRBV10-2	TRBJ2-7	.	.	15	TGCGCCAGCAGCCCACCGGGTAGCCTCACCTACGAGCAGTACTTC	CASSPPGSLTYEQYF
TRBV2	TRBJ1-3	.	.	14	TGTGCCAGCACTTGGAGGGATGGTGGAAACACCATATATTTT	CASTWRDGGNTIYF
TRBV25-1	TRBJ2-3	.	.	14	TGTGCCAGCAGTGACCCCTACGGAGCGCGGGCGCAGTATTTT	CASSDPYGARAQYF
TRBV7-6	TRBJ1-2	TRBD1	.	15	TGTGCCAGCAGCTTAGAGGCAGGGGGGACGGAGGGCTACACCTTC	CASSLEAGGTEGYTF
TRBV19	TRBJ1-6	TRBD1	few	16	TGTGCCAGTAGAATCTCCGGACAGGGGGCTTCGGCACCCCTCCACTTT	CASRISGQGASAPLHF
TRBV5-1	TRBJ2-2	.	.	13	TGCGCCAGCAGGCTATCGAACACCGGGGAGCTGTTTTTT	CASRLSNTGELFF
TRBV3-1/TRBV3-2	TRBJ2-3	.	.	15	TGTGCCAGCAGCCAAGTGGGCAGTAGCACAGATACGCAGTATTTT	CASSQVGSSTDTQYF
TRBV19	TRBJ2-7	TRBD1	.	14	TGTGCCAGTAGTGGGACAGGGGGCGCATCCGAGCAGTACTTC	CASSGTGGASEQYF
TRBV12-3/TRBV12-4	TRBJ2-2	.	once	12	TGTGCCAGCAGTCCGGGGGCCGGGGAGCTGTTTTTT	CASSPGAGELFF
TRBV28	TRBJ1-4	TRBD1	.	14	TGTGCCAGCAGCCTACAGGGGGCGCGTGAAAAACTGTTTTTT	CASSLQGAREKLFF
TRBV5-4	TRBJ2-7	TRBD2	.	15	TGTGCCAGCAGCTGGGCGACTAGCGGGAGATACGAGCAGTACTTC	CASSWATSGRYEQYF
TRBV7-2	TRBJ1-5	.	.	18	TGTGCCAGCAGCCTCAGTACAGGCGGGGGCTATAGCAATCAGCCCCAGCATTTT	CASSLSTGGGYSNQPQHF
TRBV7-9	TRBJ1-1	.	once	13	TGTGCCAGCCAGGATAAAAGGGGGACTGAAGCTTTCTTT	CASQDKRGTEAFF
TRBV5-4	TRBJ1-2	TRBD1	.	15	TGTGCCAGCAGTCTGGGACAGGGGAGAGATGATGGCTACACCTTC	CASSLGQGRDDGYTF
TRBV5-4	TRBJ2-1	TRBD2	.	15	TGTGCCAGCAGCTTGGGTAGCGGGAGTTACAATGAGCAGTTCTTC	CASSLGSGSYNEQFF